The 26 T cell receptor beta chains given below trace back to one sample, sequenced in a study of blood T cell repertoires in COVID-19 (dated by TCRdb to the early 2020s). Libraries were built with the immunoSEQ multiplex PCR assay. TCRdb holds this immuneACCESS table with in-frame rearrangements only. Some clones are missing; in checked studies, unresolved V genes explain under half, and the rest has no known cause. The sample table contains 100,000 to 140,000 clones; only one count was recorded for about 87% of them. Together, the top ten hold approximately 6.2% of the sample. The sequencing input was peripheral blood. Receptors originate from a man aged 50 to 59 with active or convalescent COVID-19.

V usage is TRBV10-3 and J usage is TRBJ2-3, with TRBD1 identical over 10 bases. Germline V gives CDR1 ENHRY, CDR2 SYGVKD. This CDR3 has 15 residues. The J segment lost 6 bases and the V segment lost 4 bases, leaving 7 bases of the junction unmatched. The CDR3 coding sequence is TGTGCCATCAGTGCCCCGGGACAGGGGCTGGATACGCAGTATTTT. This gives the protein CAISAPGQGLDTQYF.

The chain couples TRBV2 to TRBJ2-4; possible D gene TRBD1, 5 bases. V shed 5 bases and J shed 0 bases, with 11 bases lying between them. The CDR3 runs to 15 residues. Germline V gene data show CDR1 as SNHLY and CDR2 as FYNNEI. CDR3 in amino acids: CASSSDRLAKNIQYF. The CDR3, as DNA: TGTGCCAGCAGTTCCGACAGACTAGCCAAAAACATTCAGTACTTC.

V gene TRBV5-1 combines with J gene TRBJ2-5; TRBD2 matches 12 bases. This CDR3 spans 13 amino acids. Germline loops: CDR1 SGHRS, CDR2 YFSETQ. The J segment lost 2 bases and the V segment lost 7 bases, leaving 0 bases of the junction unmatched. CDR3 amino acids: CASGTSGQETQYF. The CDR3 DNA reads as TGCGCCAGCGGGACTAGCGGGCAAGAGACCCAGTACTTC.

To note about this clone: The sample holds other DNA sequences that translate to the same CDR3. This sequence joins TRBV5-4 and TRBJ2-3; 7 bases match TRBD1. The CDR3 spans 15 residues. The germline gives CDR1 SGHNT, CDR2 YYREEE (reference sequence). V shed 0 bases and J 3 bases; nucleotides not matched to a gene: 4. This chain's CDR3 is CASSLDRGMTDTQYF. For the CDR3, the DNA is TGTGCCAGCAGCTTGGACAGGGGTATGACAGATACGCAGTATTTT.

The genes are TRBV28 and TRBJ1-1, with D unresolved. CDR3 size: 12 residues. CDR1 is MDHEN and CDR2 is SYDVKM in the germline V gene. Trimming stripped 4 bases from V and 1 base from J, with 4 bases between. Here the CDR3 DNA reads TGTGCCAGCAGTTATCAGAACACTGAAGCTTTCTTT. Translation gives CASSYQNTEAFF. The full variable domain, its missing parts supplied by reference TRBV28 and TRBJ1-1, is DVKVTQSSRYLVKRTGEKVFLECVQDMDHENMFWYRQDPGLGLRLIYFSYDVKMKEKGDIPEGYSVSREKKERFSLILESASTNQTSMYLCASSYQNTEAFFGQGTRLTVV.

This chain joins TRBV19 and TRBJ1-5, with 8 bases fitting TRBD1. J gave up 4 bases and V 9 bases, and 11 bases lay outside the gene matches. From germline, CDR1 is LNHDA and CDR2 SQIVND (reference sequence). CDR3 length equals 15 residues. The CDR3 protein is CASSFQDRANQPQHF. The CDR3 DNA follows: TGTGCCAGCTCGTTCCAGGACAGGGCAAATCAGCCCCAGCATTTT.

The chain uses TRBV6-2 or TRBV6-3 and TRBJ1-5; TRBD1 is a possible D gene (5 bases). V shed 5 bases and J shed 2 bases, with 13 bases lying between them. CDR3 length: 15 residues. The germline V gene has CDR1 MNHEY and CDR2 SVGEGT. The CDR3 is CASSKSRDRNQPQHF. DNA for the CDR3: TGTGCCAGCAGTAAGTCCAGGGATCGCAATCAGCCCCAGCATTTT.

The CDR3 spells CASSQEAVYGYTF. CDR3 in DNA: TGTGCCAGCAGCCAAGAGGCGGTCTATGGCTACACCTTC. This chain uses TRBV4-2 with TRBJ1-2; no firm D call. The CDR3 consists of 13 residues. Germline V CDR1 and CDR2: LGHNA, YNFKEQ. Trimming took off 0 bases at V and 4 bases at J, with 6 bases between the two ends.

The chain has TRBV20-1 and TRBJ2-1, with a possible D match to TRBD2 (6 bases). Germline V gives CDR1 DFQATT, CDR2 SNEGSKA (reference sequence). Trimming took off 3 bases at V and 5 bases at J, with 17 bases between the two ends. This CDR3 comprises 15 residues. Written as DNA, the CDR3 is TGCAGTGCTAGTTGGGGCGGGAACCCCGACAATGAGCAGTTCTTC. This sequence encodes CSASWGGNPDNEQFF.

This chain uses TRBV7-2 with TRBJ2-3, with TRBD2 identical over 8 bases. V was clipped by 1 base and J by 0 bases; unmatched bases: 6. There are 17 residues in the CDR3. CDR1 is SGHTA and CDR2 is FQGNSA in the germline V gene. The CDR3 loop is CASSLVGSSGSTDTQYF. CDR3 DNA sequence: TGTGCCAGCAGCTTAGTTGGGTCTAGCGGGAGCACAGATACGCAGTATTTT.

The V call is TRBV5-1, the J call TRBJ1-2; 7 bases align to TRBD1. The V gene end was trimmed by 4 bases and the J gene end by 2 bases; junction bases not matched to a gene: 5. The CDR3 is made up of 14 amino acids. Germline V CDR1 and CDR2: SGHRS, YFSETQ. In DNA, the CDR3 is TGCGCCAGCAGCATAACGACAGGGAACTATGGCTACACCTTC. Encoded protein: CASSITTGNYGYTF.

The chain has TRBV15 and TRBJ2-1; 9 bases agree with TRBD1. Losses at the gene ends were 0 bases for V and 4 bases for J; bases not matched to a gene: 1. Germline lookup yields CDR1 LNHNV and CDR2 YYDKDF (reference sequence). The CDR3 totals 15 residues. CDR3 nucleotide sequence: TGTGCCACCAGCAGAGATGGACAGGGGTACAATGAGCAGTTCTTC. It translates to CATSRDGQGYNEQFF. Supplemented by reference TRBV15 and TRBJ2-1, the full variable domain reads DAMVIQNPRYQVTQFGKPVTLSCSQTLNHNVMYWYQQKSSQAPKLLFHYYDKDFNNEADTPDNFQSRRPNTSFCFLDIRSPGLGDTAMYLCATSRDGQGYNEQFFGPGTRLTVL.

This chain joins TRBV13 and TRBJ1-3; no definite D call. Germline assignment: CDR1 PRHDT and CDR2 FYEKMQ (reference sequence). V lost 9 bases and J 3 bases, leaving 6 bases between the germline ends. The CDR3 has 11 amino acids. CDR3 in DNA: TGTGCCAGTTCCCTTGGAAACACCATATATTTT. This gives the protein CASSLGNTIYF.

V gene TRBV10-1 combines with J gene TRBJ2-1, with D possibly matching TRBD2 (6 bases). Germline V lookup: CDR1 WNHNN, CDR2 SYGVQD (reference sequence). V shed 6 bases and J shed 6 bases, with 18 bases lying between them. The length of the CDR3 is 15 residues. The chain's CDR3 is CASRMLGEASNEQFF. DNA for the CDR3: TGCGCCAGCAGAATGCTAGGGGAGGCGAGCAATGAGCAGTTCTTC.

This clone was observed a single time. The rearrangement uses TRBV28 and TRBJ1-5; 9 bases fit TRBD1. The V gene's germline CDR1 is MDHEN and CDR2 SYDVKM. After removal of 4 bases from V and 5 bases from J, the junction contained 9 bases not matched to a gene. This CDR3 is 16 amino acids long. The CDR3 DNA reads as TGTGCCAGCAGTTCACCCGGGACAGGGCACGATCAGCCCCAGCATTTT. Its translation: CASSSPGTGHDQPQHF. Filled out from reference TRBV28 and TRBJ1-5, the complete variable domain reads DVKVTQSSRYLVKRTGEKVFLECVQDMDHENMFWYRQDPGLGLRLIYFSYDVKMKEKGDIPEGYSVSREKKERFSLILESASTNQTSMYLCASSSPGTGHDQPQHFGDGTRLSIL.

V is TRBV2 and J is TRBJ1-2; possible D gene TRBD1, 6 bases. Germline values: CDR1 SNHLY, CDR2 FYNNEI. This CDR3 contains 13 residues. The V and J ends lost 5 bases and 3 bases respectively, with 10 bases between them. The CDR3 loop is CASSPGTHYGYTF. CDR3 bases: TGTGCCAGCAGTCCCGGGACACACTATGGCTACACCTTC.

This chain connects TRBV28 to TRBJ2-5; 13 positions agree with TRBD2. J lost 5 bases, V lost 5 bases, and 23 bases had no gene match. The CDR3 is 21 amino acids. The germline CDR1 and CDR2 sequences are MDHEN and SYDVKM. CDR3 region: CASSVSGTSGIVSLGRETQYF. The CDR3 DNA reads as TGTGCCAGCAGTGTCTCCGGGACTAGCGGGATAGTGAGTCTCGGTCGGGAGACCCAGTACTTC. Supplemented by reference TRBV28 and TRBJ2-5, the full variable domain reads DVKVTQSSRYLVKRTGEKVFLECVQDMDHENMFWYRQDPGLGLRLIYFSYDVKMKEKGDIPEGYSVSREKKERFSLILESASTNQTSMYLCASSVSGTSGIVSLGRETQYFGPGTRLLVL.

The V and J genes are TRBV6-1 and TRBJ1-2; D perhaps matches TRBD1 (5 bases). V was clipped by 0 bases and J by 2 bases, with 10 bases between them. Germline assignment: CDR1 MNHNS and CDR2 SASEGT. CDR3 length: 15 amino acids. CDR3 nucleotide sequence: TGTGCCAGCAGTGAAGCGTGGGGACTCAACTATGGCTACACCTTC. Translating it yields CASSEAWGLNYGYTF.

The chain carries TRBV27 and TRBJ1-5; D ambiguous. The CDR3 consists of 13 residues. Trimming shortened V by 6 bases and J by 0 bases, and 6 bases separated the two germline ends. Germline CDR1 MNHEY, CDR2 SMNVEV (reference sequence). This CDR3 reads CASRAYSNQPQHF. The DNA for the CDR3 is TGTGCCAGCAGGGCTTATAGCAATCAGCCCCAGCATTTT.

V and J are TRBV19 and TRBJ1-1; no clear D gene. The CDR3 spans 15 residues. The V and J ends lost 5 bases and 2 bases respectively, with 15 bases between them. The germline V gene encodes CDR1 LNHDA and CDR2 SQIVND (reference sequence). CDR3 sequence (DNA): TGTGCCAGTAGTGGAGGAGAAGCGGGAAACACTGAAGCTTTCTTT. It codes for CASSGGEAGNTEAFF.

The CDR3 reads CASSLEAGFSYEQYF. CDR3 bases: TGTGCCAGCAGCTTAGAGGCGGGGTTCTCCTACGAGCAGTACTTC. V and J are TRBV7-8 and TRBJ2-7; possibly TRBD2 for D (6 bases). V dropped 1 base and J dropped 0 bases, with 10 bases sitting between them. CDR3 size: 15 residues. Per the germline V gene, CDR1 is SGHVS and CDR2 is FQNEAQ.

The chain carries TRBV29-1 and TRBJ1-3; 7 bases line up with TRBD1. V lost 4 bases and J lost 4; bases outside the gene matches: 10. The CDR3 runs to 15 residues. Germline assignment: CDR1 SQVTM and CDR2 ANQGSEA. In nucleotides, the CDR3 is TGCAGCGTTGCCTTCGGCCAGGGGGGCGGAAACACCATATATTTT. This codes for CSVAFGQGGGNTIYF.

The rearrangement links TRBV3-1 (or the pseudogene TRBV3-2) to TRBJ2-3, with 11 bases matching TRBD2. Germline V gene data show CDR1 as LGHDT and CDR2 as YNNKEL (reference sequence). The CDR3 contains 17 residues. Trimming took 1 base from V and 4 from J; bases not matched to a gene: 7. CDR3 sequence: CASSQVRLAGGPDTQYF. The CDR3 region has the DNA TGTGCCAGCAGCCAAGTTCGTCTAGCGGGAGGCCCAGATACGCAGTATTTT.

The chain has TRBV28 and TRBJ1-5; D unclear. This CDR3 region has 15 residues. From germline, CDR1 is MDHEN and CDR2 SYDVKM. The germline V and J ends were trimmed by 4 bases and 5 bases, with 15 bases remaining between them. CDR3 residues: CASSSSGLQDQPQHF. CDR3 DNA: TGTGCCAGCAGTTCGTCAGGTCTTCAGGATCAGCCCCAGCATTTT.

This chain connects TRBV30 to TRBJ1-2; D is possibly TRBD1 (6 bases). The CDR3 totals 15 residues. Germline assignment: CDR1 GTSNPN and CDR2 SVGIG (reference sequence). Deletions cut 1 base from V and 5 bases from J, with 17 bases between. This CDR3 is CAWSGSGTWGYGYTF. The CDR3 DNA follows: TGTGCCTGGAGTGGGTCCGGGACATGGGGGTATGGCTACACCTTC.

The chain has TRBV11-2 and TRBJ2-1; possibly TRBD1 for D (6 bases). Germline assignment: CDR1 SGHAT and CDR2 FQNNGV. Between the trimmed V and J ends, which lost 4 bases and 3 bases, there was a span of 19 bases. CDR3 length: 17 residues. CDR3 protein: CASSSLPGHRIYNEQFF. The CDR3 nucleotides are TGTGCCAGCAGCTCGTTACCGGGACACCGTATCTACAATGAGCAGTTCTTC.